Detailed here is one T cell receptor (beta chain). Its antigen is as yet unknown. This entry comes from a study of molecular identifiers for immune sequencing clone quantification. Study-wide results and limits: Molecules of identical TCR sharing a barcode could underestimate highly expanded clone sizes. Among about a million naive cells, spiked Jurkat TCR RNA from a single cell was reportedly detectable.

MiXCR was run by TCRdb on the PCR reads, yielding one entry per CDR3 protein. In the table there are about 640,000 distinct CDR3 sequences, about 20% of which are singletons. The source material was naive CD8+ T cells from blood, with Jurkat cell RNA spiked in. The sample's subset: FACS-sorted CD8+CD4-CCR7+CD45RA+ naive T cells. The receptor was derived from a human donor in good health. Some libraries in this study had Jurkat cell RNA spiked in.

The CDR3 reads CASSLGGPSKDHEQYF. The CDR3 nucleotides are TGTGCCAGCAGCTTAGGGGGCCCCTCCAAGGACCACGAGCAGTACTTC. The V and J genes are TRBV7-9 and TRBJ2-7; TRBD1 is a possible D gene (5 bases). CDR3 length: 16 residues. In germline, CDR1 is SEHNR, CDR2 FQNEAQ (reference sequence). V was clipped by 1 base and J by 5 bases, with 18 bases between them.